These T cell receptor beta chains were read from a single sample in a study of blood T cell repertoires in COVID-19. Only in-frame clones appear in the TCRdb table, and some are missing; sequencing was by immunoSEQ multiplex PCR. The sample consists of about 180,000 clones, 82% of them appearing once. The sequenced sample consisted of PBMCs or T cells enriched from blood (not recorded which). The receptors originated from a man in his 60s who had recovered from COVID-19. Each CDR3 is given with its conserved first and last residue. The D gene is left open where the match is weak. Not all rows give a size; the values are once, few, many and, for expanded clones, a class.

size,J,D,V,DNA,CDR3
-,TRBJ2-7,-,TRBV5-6,TGTGCCAGCAGCTTGGGTCCTAGATTAGGGCAGTACTTC,CASSLGPRLGQYF
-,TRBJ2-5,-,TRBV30,TGTGCCTGGAAAGTCAGTGGGACCCAGTACTTC,CAWKVSGTQYF
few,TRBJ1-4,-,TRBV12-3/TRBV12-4,TGTGCCAGCAGCCCGTCGTATGAAAAACTGTTTTTT,CASSPSYEKLFF
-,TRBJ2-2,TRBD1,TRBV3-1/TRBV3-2,TGTGCCAGCAGCCAACGGGACAGAGGGTACACCGGGGAGCTGTTTTTT,CASSQRDRGYTGELFF
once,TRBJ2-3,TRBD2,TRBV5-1,TGCGCCAGCAGCTTAGCGGGGGCCACCACAGATACGCAGTATTTT,CASSLAGATTDTQYF
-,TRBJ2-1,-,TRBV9,TGTGCCAGCAGCGTAGGTAGCGGTCAAAACCGGTTAGACAATGAGCAGTTCTTC,CASSVGSGQNRLDNEQFF
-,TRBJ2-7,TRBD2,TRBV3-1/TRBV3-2,TGTGCCAGCAGCCAAGATAGTGGACTAGCGGGAGTGGGTGAGCAGTACTTC,CASSQDSGLAGVGEQYF
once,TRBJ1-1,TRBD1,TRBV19,TGTGCCAGTCTGGTCGGGACAGGGGTCACTGAAGCTTTCTTT,CASLVGTGVTEAFF
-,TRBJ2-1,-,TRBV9,TGTGCCAGCAGCGTATCCCCCTCGGTCTACAATGAGCAGTTCTTC,CASSVSPSVYNEQFF
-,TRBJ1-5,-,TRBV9,TGTGCCAGCAGCGTAGGCGGGTTTGATCAGCCCCAGCATTTT,CASSVGGFDQPQHF
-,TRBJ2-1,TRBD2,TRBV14,TGTGCCAGCAGCCAAGTCTCGGGACTACCCGGCAATGAGCAGTTCTTC,CASSQVSGLPGNEQFF
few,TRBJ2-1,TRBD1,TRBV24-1,TGTGCCACCAGTGACCTTGGGGACAGAGAGCAGTTCTTC,CATSDLGDREQFF
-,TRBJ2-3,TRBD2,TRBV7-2,TGTGCCAGCAGCTTTTCCGGGACTAGCGGGAGTCGGAATACGCAGTATTTT,CASSFSGTSGSRNTQYF
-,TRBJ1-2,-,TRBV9,TGTGCCAGCAGCCCCCAGACAGGAAGTTATGGCTACACCTTC,CASSPQTGSYGYTF
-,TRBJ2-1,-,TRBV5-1,TGCGCCAGCGGCCCTCGGAGGATTTCCTCCTACAATGAGCAGTTCTTC,CASGPRRISSYNEQFF
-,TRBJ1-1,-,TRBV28,TGTGCCACCGGGTCGGGGACTTTGAACACTGAAGCTTTCTTT,CATGSGTLNTEAFF
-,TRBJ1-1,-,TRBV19,TGTGCCAGTAGTAGGGGGCGCGGGACTGAAGCTTTCTTT,CASSRGRGTEAFF
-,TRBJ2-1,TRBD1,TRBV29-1,TGCAGCGCGCGTGGGACAGGGGTTAGCGATGAGCAGTTCTTC,CSARGTGVSDEQFF
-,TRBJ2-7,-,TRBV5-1,TGCGCCAGCAGCACCCGGACAGAAACCTACGAGCAGTACTTC,CASSTRTETYEQYF